This paragraph covers one TCR beta chain sequence. Its target is not known. These data come from a study of CD8 T cells in ankylosing spondylitis. General observations from the study: A CD8+ phenotype characterized the disease-linked clones, which were relatively rare in peripheral blood. Apparently characteristic of ankylosing spondylitis blood was a TCR beta motif (roughly eight highly homologous variants).

With molecular barcodes, quantitative 5'-RACE was used to make the TCR beta libraries. A single record per CDR3 protein comes from TCRdb applying MiXCR to the 5' RACE reads. There are approximately 540,000 distinct CDR3 sequences in the sample; roughly 13% occur only once, and about 6.5% lies in the top ten. The sequence was obtained from a male donor with ankylosing spondylitis. The sample comprised blood, either unsorted or a sorted T cell fraction (not recorded which).

The CDR3 here is CASSLFGSYEQYV. The CDR3 DNA follows: TGTGCCAGCAGCTTATTCGGCTCCTACGAGCAGTACGTC. The rearrangement links TRBV7-8 to TRBJ2-7, with D uncertain. Trimming stripped 2 bases from V and 0 bases from J, with 5 bases between. Germline CDR1 SGHVS, CDR2 FQNEAQ. This CDR3 spans 13 amino acids.